The 18 T cell receptor beta chains given below trace back to one sample, sequenced in a study of blood T cell repertoires in COVID-19. TCRdb's table, derived via immunoSEQ multiplex PCR, lists solely in-frame clones and lacks some. Seen here are around 250,000 clones, around 80% observed once, and the top ten hold about 15%. The source material was PBMCs or T cells enriched from blood (not recorded which). The receptor set was obtained from a man aged 35 to 55 who had recovered from COVID-19.

This clone was observed a single time. This chain joins TRBV29-1 and TRBJ2-5; 8 nucleotides align to TRBD1. The CDR3 covers 14 residues. Germline V lookup: CDR1 SQVTM, CDR2 ANQGSEA. The J segment lost 4 bases and the V segment lost 1 base, leaving 5 bases of the junction unmatched. In DNA, the CDR3 is TGCAGCGTTGAAGGGTGGACAGGGTTAGAGACCCAGTACTTC. Protein: CSVEGWTGLETQYF.

The gene calls are TRBV21-1 and TRBJ1-6; the DNA was not compared with TRBD1, the D call given in the table. TRBV21-1 constitutes a pseudogene. CDR3 size: 13 residues. The CDR3 region has the DNA TGTGCCAGCAGCGGCAGGGTAAGTTCACCCCTCCACTTT. This translates into CASSGRVSSPLHF.

The chain combines TRBV7-2 with TRBJ2-1; D is unclear. The CDR3 totals 13 residues. V was shortened by 2 bases and J by 6 bases, with 8 bases between the two germline ends. Germline values: CDR1 SGHTA, CDR2 FQGNSA. CDR3 sequence reads: CASSLLVRNEQFF. CDR3 DNA sequence: TGTGCCAGCAGCTTACTTGTCCGCAATGAGCAGTTCTTC. The full variable domain, in which reference TRBV7-2 and TRBJ2-1 provide the parts outside the CDR3, is GAGVSQSPSNKVTEKGKDVELRCDPISGHTALYWYRQSLGQGLEFLIYFQGNSAPDKSGLPSDRFSAERTGGSVSTLTIQRTQQEDSAVYLCASSLLVRNEQFFGPGTRLTVL.

This clone came up a few times. This sequence joins TRBV3-1 (or the pseudogene TRBV3-2) and TRBJ2-4; no clear D gene. The CDR3 has 16 amino acids. Trimming pared 1 base from V and 0 bases from J, leaving 10 bases between. Germline V CDR1 and CDR2: LGHDT, YNNKEL (reference sequence). CDR3: CASSQVQLLAKNIQYF. In nucleotides, the CDR3 is TGTGCCAGCAGCCAAGTACAGCTTCTAGCCAAAAACATTCAGTACTTC.

V is TRBV24-1 and J is TRBJ1-2, with D possibly TRBD1 on 6 matching bases. CDR1 is KGHDR, CDR2 SFDVKD, per germline. V was cut by 1 base and J by 6 bases, with 17 bases left in between. The CDR3 has 16 residues. The chain's CDR3 is CATSDLGRPGAHGYTF. CDR3 in DNA: TGTGCCACCAGTGATTTAGGCCGGCCAGGGGCGCATGGCTACACCTTC.

The rearrangement joins TRBV5-5 to TRBJ1-6, with a possible D match to TRBD1 (6 bases). The CDR3 loop spans 15 amino acids. Trimming took off 4 bases at V and 5 bases at J, with 13 bases between the two ends. Germline loops: CDR1 SGHKS, CDR2 YYEKEE (reference sequence). The CDR3 DNA is TGTGCCAGCAGCGTGGCGGACAGCCATAATTCACCCCTCCACTTT. Protein: CASSVADSHNSPLHF. Variable domain in full (rest from reference TRBV5-5 and TRBJ1-6): DAGVTQSPTHLIKTRGQQVTLRCSPISGHKSVSWYQQVLGQGPQFIFQYYEKEERGRGNFPDRFSARQFPNYSSELNVNALLLGDSALYLCASSVADSHNSPLHFGNGTRLTVT.

The genes are TRBV4-1 and TRBJ1-1; D possibly corresponds to TRBD1 (5 bases). The V and J ends lost 4 bases and 5 bases respectively, with 14 bases between them. The CDR3 runs 14 residues. Germline values: CDR1 MGHRA, CDR2 YSYEKL. CDR3 loop: CASSLAGSKTEAFF. CDR3 bases: TGCGCCAGCAGCCTGGCAGGGTCCAAGACTGAAGCTTTCTTT.

This chain uses TRBV19 with TRBJ1-5, with a tentative D call TRBD1 (5 bases). Trimming pared 6 bases from V and 2 bases from J, leaving 8 bases between. The length of the CDR3 is 13 residues. CDR1 is LNHDA, CDR2 SQIVND, per germline (reference sequence). The CDR3 is CASRGEGNQPQHF. The CDR3 DNA is TGTGCCAGTAGAGGGGAGGGCAATCAGCCCCAGCATTTT.

This clone appeared a single time. The V and J genes are TRBV9 and TRBJ2-5; 12 bases match TRBD1. The junction had 1 base not matched to a gene; V was cut back by 0 bases and J by 4 bases. The germline V gene encodes CDR1 SGDLS and CDR2 YYNGEE. CDR3 length: 15 residues. The CDR3 bases are TGTGCCAGCAGCGTAGGGGACAGGGGGCGAGAGACCCAGTACTTC. Translation: CASSVGDRGRETQYF.

This chain connects TRBV20-1 to TRBJ1-1, with TRBD1 as a possible D gene (6 bases). Trimming stripped 3 bases from V and 13 bases from J, with 15 bases between. This CDR3 contains 11 residues. CDR1 DFQATT and CDR2 SNEGSKA come from the germline V gene (reference sequence). The CDR3 reads CSARDSPYHFF. The CDR3 DNA reads TGCAGTGCTAGGGACAGCCCGTATCATTTCTTT.

The CDR3 region is CASSWGQGNTEAFF. The CDR3, as DNA: TGCGCCAGCAGCTGGGGACAGGGGAACACTGAAGCTTTCTTT. The chain is built from TRBV5-1 and TRBJ1-1; 9 bases align to TRBD1. The V gene's germline CDR1 is SGHRS and CDR2 YFSETQ. After removal of 3 bases from V and 1 base from J, the junction contained 1 base not matched to a gene. The CDR3 is 14 residues long.

J is TRBJ2-2 and V is TRBV18; D possibly corresponds to TRBD2 (6 bases). Trimming pared 4 bases from V and 3 bases from J, leaving 9 bases between. CDR1 is KGHSH and CDR2 is LQKENI in the germline V gene. This CDR3 spans 14 amino acids. CDR3 amino acids: CASSLQRDTGELFF. CDR3 nucleotides: TGTGCCAGCTCACTTCAGCGGGACACCGGGGAGCTGTTTTTT.

The chain couples TRBV5-3 to TRBJ1-4; no firm D call. TRBV5-3 is an ORF, with its function uncertain. The CDR3 spans 12 residues. V lost 2 bases, J lost 14 bases, and 13 bases lay in between. CDR3 sequence: CARSLLALGLFF. As DNA, the CDR3 is TGTGCCAGAAGCTTATTAGCGTTGGGTCTGTTTTTT.

This chain joins TRBV12-3 or TRBV12-4 and TRBJ2-7, with TRBD2 matching over 8 bases. The CDR3 loop spans 13 amino acids. With V trimmed by 4 bases and J by 4 bases, 3 bases remained unmatched. DNA for the CDR3: TGTGCCAGCAGTTGGCCGGGAGGGTACGAGCAGTACTTC. This sequence encodes CASSWPGGYEQYF.

This clone was detected once. The chain recombines TRBV18 with TRBJ2-5; TRBD2 aligns across 13 bases. The CDR3 loop spans 18 amino acids. With V trimmed by 1 base and J by 1 base, 6 bases remained unmatched. Germline values: CDR1 KGHSH, CDR2 LQKENI. The CDR3 region has the DNA TGTGCCAGCTCACCACTACTCGGGACTAGCGGGGTCCAAGAGACCCAGTACTTC. This gives the protein CASSPLLGTSGVQETQYF.

In DNA, the CDR3 is TGTGCCAGCAGTTTCAGGGGACAGACTCAAGAGACCCAGTACTTC. It is translated as CASSFRGQTQETQYF. The chain links TRBV28 to TRBJ2-5, with 7 bases aligning to TRBD1. Trimming removed 3 bases from V and 2 bases from J; junction bases left unmatched: 6. Germline lookup yields CDR1 MDHEN and CDR2 SYDVKM. The CDR3 spans 15 residues.

This rearrangement joins TRBV2 to TRBJ2-5, with unresolved D. The ends were cut back, 4 bases at V and 2 bases at J, with 8 bases in the middle. The CDR3 runs to 13 residues. Germline CDR1 SNHLY, CDR2 FYNNEI. The CDR3 sequence: CASSGAEQETQYF. The CDR3 DNA reads as TGTGCCAGCAGTGGGGCCGAACAAGAGACCCAGTACTTC.

The V gene is TRBV11-2, the J gene TRBJ1-4; D may be TRBD1 (6 bases). Germline loops: CDR1 SGHAT, CDR2 FQNNGV. The CDR3 has 14 residues. V was pared by 5 bases and J by 7 bases, with 14 bases between. The CDR3 loop reads CASSTPQGFEKLFF. For the CDR3, the DNA is TGTGCCAGCAGCACACCTCAGGGGTTTGAAAAACTGTTTTTT.